Only a few counts were recorded for the clone carrying this T cell receptor (beta chain). Germline-derived CDR1 and CDR2 are MGHRA and YSYEKL. V shed 0 bases and J shed 2 bases, with 8 bases lying between them. This CDR3 has 14 residues. The data originate from a study of human T cells and chemical hapten exposure. The wider study: Skin of the upper inner arm, roughly 2 cm by roughly 2 cm, received 2% DPC for sensitization.

The sample's time point: patch test 1, 2 weeks after DPC sensitization. Treatment specified: therapeutic diphenylcyclopropenone sensitization with weekly scalp DPC. Total RNA was isolated from unfractionated whole blood. From the RACE reads, TCRdb called clonotypes with MiXCR, one entry per CDR3 protein. In the table there are approximately 340,000 distinct CDR3 sequences, around 7% of which are singletons. The receptor's source is a woman aged 18-29 years with alopecia areata. Some clones in this sample may be carry-over from other donors' samples. The material sequenced was whole blood, taken in connection with sensitization to the hapten diphenylcyclopropenone (DPC). This chain uses TRBV4-1 with TRBJ2-7; tentative D call: TRBD2 (5 bases). The DNA of the CDR3 is TGCGCCAGCAGCCAAGATCGAGGGACCTACGAGCAGTACTTC. It translates to CASSQDRGTYEQYF.